The following is a TCR beta chain sequence with its context. This CDR3 is built from 16 residues. J gave up 2 bases and V 6 bases, and 12 bases lay outside the gene matches. Per the germline V gene, CDR1 is MDHEN and CDR2 is SYDVKM. The data are from a study of blood T cell repertoires in COVID-19. Method: immunoSEQ multiplex PCR; TCRdb's copy keeps in-frame clones and lacks some. The sample includes some 190,000 clones, 84% of them seen just once. Input material: peripheral blood. The chain carries TRBV28 and TRBJ1-2; 7 positions agree with TRBD1. The receptor comes from a woman of 80 years or more with COVID-19, enrolled during active disease. The chain's CDR3 is CASRGTANARNYGYTF. The CDR3 region has the DNA TGTGCCAGCAGAGGGACAGCGAACGCCCGAAACTATGGCTACACCTTC.